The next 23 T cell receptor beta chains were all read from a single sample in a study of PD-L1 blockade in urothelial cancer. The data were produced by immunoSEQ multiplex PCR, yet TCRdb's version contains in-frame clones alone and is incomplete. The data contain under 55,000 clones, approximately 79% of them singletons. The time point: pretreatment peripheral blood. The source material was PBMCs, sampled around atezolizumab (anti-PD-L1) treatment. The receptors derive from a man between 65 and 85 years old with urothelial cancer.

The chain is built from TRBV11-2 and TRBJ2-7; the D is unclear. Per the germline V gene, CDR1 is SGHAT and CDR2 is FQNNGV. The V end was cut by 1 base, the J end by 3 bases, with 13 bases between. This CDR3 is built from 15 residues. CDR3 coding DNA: TGTGCCAGCAGCTTAGTCCTAAAAATGAACTACGAGCAGTACTTC. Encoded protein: CASSLVLKMNYEQYF.

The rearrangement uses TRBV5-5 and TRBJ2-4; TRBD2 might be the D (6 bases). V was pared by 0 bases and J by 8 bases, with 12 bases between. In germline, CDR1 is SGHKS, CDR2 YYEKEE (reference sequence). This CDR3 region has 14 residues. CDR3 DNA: TGTGCCAGCAGCTTGGTGCTAGGAGGGGACATTCAGTACTTC. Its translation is CASSLVLGGDIQYF.

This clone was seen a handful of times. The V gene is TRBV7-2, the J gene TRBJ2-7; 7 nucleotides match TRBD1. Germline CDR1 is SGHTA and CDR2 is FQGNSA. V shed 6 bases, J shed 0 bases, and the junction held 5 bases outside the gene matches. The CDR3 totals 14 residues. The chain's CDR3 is CASRGAGGSYEQYF. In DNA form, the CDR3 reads TGTGCCAGCAGGGGGGCAGGGGGCTCCTACGAGCAGTACTTC.

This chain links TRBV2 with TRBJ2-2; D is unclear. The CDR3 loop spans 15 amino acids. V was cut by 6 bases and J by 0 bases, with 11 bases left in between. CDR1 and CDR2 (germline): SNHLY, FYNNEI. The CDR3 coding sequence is TGTGCCAGCAGCTCCACAGATGCGAACACCGGGGAGCTGTTTTTT. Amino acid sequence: CASSSTDANTGELFF.

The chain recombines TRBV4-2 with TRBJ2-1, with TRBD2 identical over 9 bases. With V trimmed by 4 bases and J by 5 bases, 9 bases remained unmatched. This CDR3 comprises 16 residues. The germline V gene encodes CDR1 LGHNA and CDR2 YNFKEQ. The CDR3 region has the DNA TGTGCCAGCAGCCTATTAGCGGGAGCTTCGCACAATGAGCAGTTCTTC. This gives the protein CASSLLAGASHNEQFF.

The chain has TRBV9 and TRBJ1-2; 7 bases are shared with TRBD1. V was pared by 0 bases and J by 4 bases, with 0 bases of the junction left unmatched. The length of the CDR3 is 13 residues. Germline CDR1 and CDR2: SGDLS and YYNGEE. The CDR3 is CASSVGDSYGYTF. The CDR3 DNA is TGTGCCAGCAGCGTAGGGGACAGCTATGGCTACACCTTC.

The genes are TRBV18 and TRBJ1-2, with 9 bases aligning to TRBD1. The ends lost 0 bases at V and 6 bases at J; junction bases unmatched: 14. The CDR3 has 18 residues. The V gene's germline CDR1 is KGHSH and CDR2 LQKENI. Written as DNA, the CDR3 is TGTGCCAGCTCACCACCGATGGGGACAGGGCCGCTCGGGGATGGCTACACCTTC. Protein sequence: CASSPPMGTGPLGDGYTF.

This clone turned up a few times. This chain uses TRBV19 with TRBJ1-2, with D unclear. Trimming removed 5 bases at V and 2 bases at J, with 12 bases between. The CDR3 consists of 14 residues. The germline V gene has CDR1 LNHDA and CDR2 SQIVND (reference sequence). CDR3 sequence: CASSQIQVNYGYTF. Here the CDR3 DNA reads TGTGCCAGTAGTCAGATCCAGGTCAACTATGGCTACACCTTC.

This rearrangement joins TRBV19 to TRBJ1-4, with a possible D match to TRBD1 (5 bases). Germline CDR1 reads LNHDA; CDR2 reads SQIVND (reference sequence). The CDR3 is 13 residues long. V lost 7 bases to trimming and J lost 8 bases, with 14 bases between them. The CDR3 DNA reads TGTGCCAGTAAGGACACGAACAGCGAAAAACTGTTTTTT. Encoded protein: CASKDTNSEKLFF. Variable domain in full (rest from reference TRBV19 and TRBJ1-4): DGGITQSPKYLFRKEGQNVTLSCEQNLNHDAMYWYRQDPGQGLRLIYYSQIVNDFQKGDIAEGYSVSREKKESFPLTVTSAQKNPTAFYLCASKDTNSEKLFFGSGTQLSVL.

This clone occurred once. The CDR3 sequence is CASSLSYPGGYTF. The DNA of the CDR3 is TGTGCCAGCAGCTTATCTTATCCGGGGGGCTACACCTTC. The chain has TRBV7-2 and TRBJ1-2, with D hard to call. Per germline, CDR1 SGHTA and CDR2 FQGNSA. CDR3 size: 13 residues. V lost 2 bases, J lost 8 bases, and 12 bases lay in between.

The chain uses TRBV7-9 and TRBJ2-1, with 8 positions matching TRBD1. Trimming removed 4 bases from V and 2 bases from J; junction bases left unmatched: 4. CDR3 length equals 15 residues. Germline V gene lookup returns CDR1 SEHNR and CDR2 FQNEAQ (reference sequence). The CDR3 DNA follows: TGTGCCAGCAGCTCGCGACAGGGGACCTACAATGAGCAGTTCTTC. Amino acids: CASSSRQGTYNEQFF.

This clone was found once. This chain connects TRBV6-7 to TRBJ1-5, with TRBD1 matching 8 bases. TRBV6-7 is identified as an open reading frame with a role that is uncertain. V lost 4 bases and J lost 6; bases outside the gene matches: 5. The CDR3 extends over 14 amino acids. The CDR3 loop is CASSSTGVGQPQHF. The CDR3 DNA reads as TGTGCCAGCAGTTCGACAGGGGTAGGTCAGCCCCAGCATTTT.

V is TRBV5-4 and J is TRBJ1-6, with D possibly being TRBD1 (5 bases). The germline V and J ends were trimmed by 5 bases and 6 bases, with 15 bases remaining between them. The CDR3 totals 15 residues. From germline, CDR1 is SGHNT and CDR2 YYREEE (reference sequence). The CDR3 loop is CASSIRGVGNSPLHF. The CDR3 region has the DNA TGTGCCAGCAGTATTAGGGGTGTGGGTAATTCACCCCTCCACTTT. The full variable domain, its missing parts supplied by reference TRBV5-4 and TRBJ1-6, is ETGVTQSPTHLIKTRGQQVTLRCSSQSGHNTVSWYQQALGQGPQFIFQYYREEENGRGNFPPRFSGLQFPNYSSELNVNALELDDSALYLCASSIRGVGNSPLHFGNGTRLTVT.

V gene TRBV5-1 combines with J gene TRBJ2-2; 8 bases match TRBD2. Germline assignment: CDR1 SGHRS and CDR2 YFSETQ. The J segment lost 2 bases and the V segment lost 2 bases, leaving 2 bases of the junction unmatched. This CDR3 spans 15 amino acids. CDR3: CASSFSGANTGELFF. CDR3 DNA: TGCGCCAGCAGCTTTAGCGGGGCAAACACCGGGGAGCTGTTTTTT.

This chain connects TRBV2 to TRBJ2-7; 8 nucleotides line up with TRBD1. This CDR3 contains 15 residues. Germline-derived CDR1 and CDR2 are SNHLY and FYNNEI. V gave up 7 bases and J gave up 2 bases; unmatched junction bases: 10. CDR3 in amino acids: CASTPGQGETYEQYF. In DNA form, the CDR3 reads TGTGCCAGCACCCCCGGACAGGGAGAGACCTACGAGCAGTACTTC.

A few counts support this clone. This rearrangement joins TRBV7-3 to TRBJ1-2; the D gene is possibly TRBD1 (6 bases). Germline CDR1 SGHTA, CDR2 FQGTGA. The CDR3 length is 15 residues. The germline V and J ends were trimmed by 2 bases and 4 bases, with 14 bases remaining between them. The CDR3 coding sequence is TGTGCCAGCAGCTTAGTAGCGGGGGCGAGCTATGGCTACACCTTC. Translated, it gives CASSLVAGASYGYTF. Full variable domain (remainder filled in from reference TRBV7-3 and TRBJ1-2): GAGVSQTPSNKVTEKGKYVELRCDPISGHTALYWYRQSLGQGPEFLIYFQGTGAADDSGLPNDRFFAVRPEGSVSTLKIQRTERGDSAVYLCASSLVAGASYGYTFGSGTRLTVV.

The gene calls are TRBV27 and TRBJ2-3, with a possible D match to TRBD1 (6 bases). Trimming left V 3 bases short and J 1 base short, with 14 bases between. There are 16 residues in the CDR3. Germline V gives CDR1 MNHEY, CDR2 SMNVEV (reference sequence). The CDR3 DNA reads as TGTGCCAGCAGTTTTTTCAGGGGATATGGCACAGATACGCAGTATTTT. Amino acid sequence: CASSFFRGYGTDTQYF.

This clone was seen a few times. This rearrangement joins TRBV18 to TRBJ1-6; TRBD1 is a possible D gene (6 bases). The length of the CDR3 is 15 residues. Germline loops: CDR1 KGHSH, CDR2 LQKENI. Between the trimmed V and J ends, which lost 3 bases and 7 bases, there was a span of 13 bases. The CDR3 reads CASSPLGQGNSPLHF. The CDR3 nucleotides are TGTGCCAGCTCACCTCTGGGGCAGGGGAATTCACCCCTCCACTTT.

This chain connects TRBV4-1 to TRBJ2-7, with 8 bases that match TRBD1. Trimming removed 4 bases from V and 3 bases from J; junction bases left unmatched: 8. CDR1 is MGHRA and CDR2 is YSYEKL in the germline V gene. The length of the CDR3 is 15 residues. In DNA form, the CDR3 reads TGCGCCAGCAGCCTTCGGACAGGGCGTGACTACGAGCAGTACTTC. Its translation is CASSLRTGRDYEQYF.

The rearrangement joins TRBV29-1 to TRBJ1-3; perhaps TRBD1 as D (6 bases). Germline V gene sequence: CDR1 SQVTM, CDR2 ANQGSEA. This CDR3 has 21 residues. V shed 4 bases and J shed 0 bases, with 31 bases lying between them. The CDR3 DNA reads TGCAGCGTTGTCTCCCCCGGCCAACTTTTTTCAGGGGCCACCTCTGGAAACACCATATATTTT. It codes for CSVVSPGQLFSGATSGNTIYF. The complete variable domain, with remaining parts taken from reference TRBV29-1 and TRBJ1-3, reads SAVISQKPSRDICQRGTSLTIQCQVDSQVTMMFWYRQQPGQSLTLIATANQGSEATYESGFVIDKFPISRPNLTFSTLTVSNMSPEDSSIYLCSVVSPGQLFSGATSGNTIYFGEGSWLTVV.

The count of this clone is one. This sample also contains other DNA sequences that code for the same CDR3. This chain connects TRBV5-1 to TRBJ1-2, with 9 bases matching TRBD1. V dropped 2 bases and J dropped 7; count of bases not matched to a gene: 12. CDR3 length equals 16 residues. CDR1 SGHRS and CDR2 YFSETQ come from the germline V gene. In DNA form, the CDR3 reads TGCGCCAGCAGCTTACAAACCGGGACAGGGAATTTTGGCTACACCTTC. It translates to CASSLQTGTGNFGYTF.

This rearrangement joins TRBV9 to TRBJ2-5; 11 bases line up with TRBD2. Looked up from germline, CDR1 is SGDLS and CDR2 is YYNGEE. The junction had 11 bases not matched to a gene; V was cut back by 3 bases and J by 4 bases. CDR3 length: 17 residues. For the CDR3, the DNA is TGTGCCAGCAGCGCCCACCACACTAGCGGGAGTGTAGAGACCCAGTACTTC. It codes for CASSAHHTSGSVETQYF.

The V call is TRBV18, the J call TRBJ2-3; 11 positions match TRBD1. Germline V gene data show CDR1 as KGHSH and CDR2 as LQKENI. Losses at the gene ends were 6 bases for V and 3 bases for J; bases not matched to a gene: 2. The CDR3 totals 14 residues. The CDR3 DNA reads TGTGCCAGCTCGGGACAGGGGGAAACAGATACGCAGTATTTT. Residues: CASSGQGETDTQYF.